The 27 T cell receptor beta chains given below trace back to one sample, sequenced in a study of blood T cell repertoires in COVID-19. Here immunoSEQ multiplex PCR was the method, and the copy in TCRdb shows in-frame clones only, minus some. The data hold around 250,000 clones, with about 87% observed a single time. What was sequenced was PBMCs or T cells enriched from blood (not recorded which). These receptors were obtained from a woman in her thirties or forties who had been exposed to COVID-19.

The chain links TRBV10-3 to TRBJ1-3; tentatively, D is TRBD1 (6 bases). V was cut by 2 bases and J by 0 bases, with 14 bases left in between. This CDR3 has 17 amino acids. The germline CDR1 and CDR2 sequences are ENHRY and SYGVKD. In nucleotides, the CDR3 is TGTGCCATCAGTGAGACCCGCGGACAGCTCTCTGGAAACACCATATATTTT. Protein product: CAISETRGQLSGNTIYF.

The chain uses TRBV5-5 and TRBJ1-1; a weak D match, TRBD1 (5 bases). From germline, CDR1 is SGHKS and CDR2 YYEKEE (reference sequence). V dropped 0 bases and J dropped 12 bases, with 12 bases sitting between them. The CDR3 runs to 12 residues. CDR3 DNA sequence: TGTGCCAGCAGCTTGGAGGCAGGGTTAACTTTCTTT. It encodes CASSLEAGLTFF.

The chain links TRBV21-1 to TRBJ1-1; TRBD1 was called by the table and not checked on the DNA. TRBV21-1 is assigned pseudogene status. This CDR3 comprises 17 residues. CDR3 loop: CASSKRSGGDGGTEAFF. The CDR3, as DNA: TGTGCCAGCAGCAAAAGGTCAGGGGGCGATGGGGGAACTGAAGCTTTCTTT.

The V call is TRBV19, the J call TRBJ1-3; D is possibly TRBD1 (5 bases). V dropped 3 bases and J dropped 0 bases, with 12 bases sitting between them. The CDR3 is made up of 16 amino acids. Germline V gene data show CDR1 as LNHDA and CDR2 as SQIVND (reference sequence). DNA for the CDR3: TGTGCCAGTAGTATGCGGCCGGACAACTCTGGAAACACCATATATTTT. Translating it yields CASSMRPDNSGNTIYF.

The chain combines TRBV5-4 with TRBJ1-1; the D gene is possibly TRBD1 (6 bases). The germline V gene encodes CDR1 SGHNT and CDR2 YYREEE (reference sequence). V was shortened by 4 bases and J by 0 bases, with 16 bases between the two germline ends. The CDR3 loop spans 16 amino acids. The CDR3 region is CASSQLHTGLNTEAFF. In DNA form, the CDR3 reads TGTGCCAGCAGCCAACTGCATACAGGGTTGAACACTGAAGCTTTCTTT.

This chain connects TRBV4-2 to TRBJ1-5; unclear D gene. The CDR3 length is 17 residues. Germline V lookup: CDR1 LGHNA, CDR2 YNFKEQ. Between the trimmed V and J ends, which lost 1 base and 5 bases, there was a span of 18 bases. The CDR3 protein is CASSQGLRSGNYQPQHF. CDR3 nucleotide sequence: TGTGCCAGCAGCCAAGGGTTGAGGAGTGGCAATTATCAGCCCCAGCATTTT.

V usage is TRBV7-9 and J usage is TRBJ1-1; D ambiguous. CDR3 size: 13 residues. The V gene lost 4 bases and the J gene lost 2 bases, with 8 bases spanning the gap. CDR1 is SEHNR and CDR2 is FQNEAQ in the germline V gene (reference sequence). In nucleotides, the CDR3 is TGTGCCAGCAGCTCCCCGAGAAACACTGAAGCTTTCTTT. Protein: CASSSPRNTEAFF.

This clone was detected a few times. The chain uses TRBV7-2 and TRBJ1-2, with no clear D. V was clipped by 5 bases and J by 8 bases, with 21 bases between them. The CDR3 is 15 amino acids. Germline V gene data show CDR1 as SGHTA and CDR2 as FQGNSA. CDR3: CASSTPMGGRQGYTF. DNA for the CDR3: TGTGCCAGCAGCACACCTATGGGAGGTCGGCAGGGCTACACCTTC. Variable domain in full (rest from reference TRBV7-2 and TRBJ1-2): GAGVSQSPSNKVTEKGKDVELRCDPISGHTALYWYRQSLGQGLEFLIYFQGNSAPDKSGLPSDRFSAERTGGSVSTLTIQRTQQEDSAVYLCASSTPMGGRQGYTFGSGTRLTVV.

The CDR3 DNA is TGTGCCAGCATGGAGGAGGGGGCCTTGAGGGCCCAGCATTTT. It translates to CASMEEGALRAQHF. The gene calls are TRBV2 and TRBJ1-5, with TRBD1 matching 7 bases. The CDR3 extends over 14 amino acids. J gave up 11 bases and V 7 bases, and 14 bases lay outside the gene matches. Germline V gene sequence: CDR1 SNHLY, CDR2 FYNNEI. Full variable domain (missing parts from reference TRBV2 and TRBJ1-5): EPEVTQTPSHQVTQMGQEVILRCVPISNHLYFYWYRQILGQKVEFLVSFYNNEISEKSEIFDDQFSVERPDGSNFTLKIRSTKLEDSAMYFCASMEEGALRAQHFGDGTRLSIL.

The J gene is TRBJ2-5, the V gene TRBV28; perhaps TRBD2 as D (5 bases). V was clipped by 8 bases and J by 1 base, with 11 bases between them. Germline loops: CDR1 MDHEN, CDR2 SYDVKM. The CDR3 contains 13 residues. The CDR3: CASSLGVQETQYF. The CDR3 DNA reads TGTGCCAGCTCCCTCGGGGTCCAAGAGACCCAGTACTTC.

The chain recombines TRBV19 with TRBJ1-3; D ambiguous. Trimming cost V 3 bases and J 3 bases, with 15 bases left between them. Germline V gene sequence: CDR1 LNHDA, CDR2 SQIVND (reference sequence). The CDR3 is 16 residues long. CDR3: CASSIQAIVIGNTIYF. CDR3 nucleotide sequence: TGTGCCAGTAGTATCCAGGCGATAGTTATTGGAAACACCATATATTTT.

With respect to this clone: A read error may account for a junction end that differs from germline. The gene calls are TRBV4-3 and TRBJ2-7, with 9 bases matching TRBD1. The germline CDR1 and CDR2 sequences are LGHNA and YSLEER. The CDR3 is made up of 13 amino acids. The CDR3 is CASSQQMGQGHHF. The CDR3 region has the DNA TGCGCCAGCAGCCAACAAATGGGACAGGGCCACCACTTC.

The chain joins TRBV20-1 to TRBJ1-1; maybe TRBD1 (6 bases). The ends were cut back, 6 bases at V and 5 bases at J, with 7 bases in the middle. This CDR3 is 10 amino acids long. Germline V gene data show CDR1 as DFQATT and CDR2 as SNEGSKA (reference sequence). CDR3 in amino acids: CSAGQTEAFF. For the CDR3, the DNA is TGCAGTGCGGGACAAACTGAAGCTTTCTTT.

This clone was recorded once. This sample also contains other DNA sequences that code for the same CDR3. The J gene is TRBJ1-5, the V gene TRBV5-1, with 7 bases matching TRBD1. With V trimmed by 3 bases and J by 2 bases, 2 bases remained unmatched. The CDR3 is 14 residues long. Germline V lookup: CDR1 SGHRS, CDR2 YFSETQ. The CDR3 region has the DNA TGCGCCAGCAGCTCAGGACAGGGCAATCAGCCCCAGCATTTT. It encodes CASSSGQGNQPQHF.

This chain joins TRBV4-1 and TRBJ2-3; D perhaps matches TRBD2 (5 bases). The germline gives CDR1 MGHRA, CDR2 YSYEKL. Deletions cut 0 bases from V and 6 bases from J, with 10 bases between. The CDR3 is 14 amino acids. The CDR3: CASSQETSFDTQYF. The CDR3 DNA follows: TGCGCCAGCAGCCAAGAAACTAGTTTCGATACGCAGTATTTT.

Only a few counts were recorded for this clone. The genes are TRBV7-9 and TRBJ1-2, with TRBD1 matching 8 bases. CDR1 is SEHNR and CDR2 is FQNEAQ in the germline V gene (reference sequence). CDR3 length: 19 amino acids. Losses at the gene ends were 7 bases for V and 8 bases for J; bases not matched to a gene: 27. CDR3 nucleotides: TGTGCCAGCACCTTTTATTTTGACCCAAGACTCGGACAGGGCTGGGGCTACACCTTC. It yields the protein CASTFYFDPRLGQGWGYTF. The variable domain in full, completed from reference TRBV7-9 and TRBJ1-2, reads DTGVSQNPRHKITKRGQNVTFRCDPISEHNRLYWYRQTLGQGPEFLTYFQNEAQLEKSRLLSDRFSAERPKGSFSTLEIQRTEQGDSAMYLCASTFYFDPRLGQGWGYTFGSGTRLTVV.

This chain connects TRBV28 to TRBJ1-6; 11 nucleotides agree with TRBD1. The CDR3 has 18 amino acids. The germline CDR1 and CDR2 sequences are MDHEN and SYDVKM. V dropped 4 bases and J dropped 2; count of bases not matched to a gene: 7. The CDR3 loop reads CASSSPGTGGPYNSPLHF. CDR3 bases: TGTGCCAGCAGTTCCCCCGGGACAGGGGGACCCTATAATTCACCCCTCCACTTT.

The chain links TRBV5-1 to TRBJ2-1; a weak D match, TRBD1 (5 bases). Trimming left V 0 bases short and J 0 bases short, with 10 bases between. The germline gives CDR1 SGHRS, CDR2 YFSETQ. The CDR3 spans 16 residues. CDR3 nucleotides: TGCGCCAGCAGCTTGGAGTACAGGAGCTCCTACAATGAGCAGTTCTTC. It encodes CASSLEYRSSYNEQFF.

J is TRBJ2-5 and V is TRBV5-5, with a weak D call TRBD1 (6 bases). The CDR3 spans 13 residues. The V end was cut by 3 bases, the J end by 3 bases, with 9 bases between. In germline, CDR1 is SGHKS, CDR2 YYEKEE (reference sequence). CDR3 sequence reads: CASSSQGKETQYF. Here the CDR3 DNA reads TGTGCCAGCAGCTCTCAGGGGAAAGAGACCCAGTACTTC.

This clone occurred once. The CDR3 DNA follows: TGTGCCAGTAGTGCGGCGGCCTCTGGAAACACCATATATTTT. Its protein product is CASSAAASGNTIYF. V gene TRBV19 combines with J gene TRBJ1-3; D is undetermined. Trimming took off 5 bases at V and 0 bases at J, with 8 bases between the two ends. Germline CDR1 is LNHDA and CDR2 is SQIVND (reference sequence). The CDR3 has 14 amino acids.

The chain uses TRBV6-5 and TRBJ2-1; a possible D gene is TRBD2 (5 bases). The V and J ends lost 6 bases and 8 bases respectively, with 17 bases between them. CDR3 size: 14 residues. CDR1 and CDR2 (germline): MNHEY, SVGAGI. The CDR3 coding sequence is TGTGCCAGCAGCCCCCTTAAACTAGGAGATGAGCAGTTCTTC. Translating it yields CASSPLKLGDEQFF.

DNA of the CDR3: TGTGCCACCAGTGATGCCCGGACACCACAAGAGACCCAGTACTTC. It codes for CATSDARTPQETQYF. The chain combines TRBV24-1 with TRBJ2-5; a possible D gene is TRBD1 (5 bases). V was trimmed by 3 bases and J by 2 bases, leaving 12 bases between them. In germline, CDR1 is KGHDR, CDR2 SFDVKD. CDR3 length: 15 residues.

This sequence joins TRBV11-2 and TRBJ2-7; 9 bases align to TRBD2. The V segment lost 2 bases and the J segment 6 bases; nucleotides outside the gene matches: 5. The germline V gene has CDR1 SGHAT and CDR2 FQNNGV. The CDR3 is 14 residues long. The CDR3 sequence is CASSLRREGSEQYF. The DNA for the CDR3 is TGTGCCAGCAGCTTAAGGCGGGAGGGTAGCGAGCAGTACTTC.

CDR3 nucleotides: TGTGCCAGCAGCTCGAGCGGGGGGGCTCCCCGTGAGCAGTTCTTC. Amino acids: CASSSSGGAPREQFF. The V gene is TRBV7-3, the J gene TRBJ2-1; 10 bases map to TRBD2. The junction had 9 bases not matched to a gene; V was cut back by 4 bases and J by 9 bases. CDR1 is SGHTA and CDR2 is FQGTGA in the germline V gene. The CDR3 length is 15 residues.

The rearrangement joins TRBV4-1 to TRBJ1-4; possibly TRBD1 for D (6 bases). This CDR3 comprises 15 residues. Trimming stripped 4 bases from V and 1 base from J, with 10 bases between. Germline CDR1 and CDR2: MGHRA and YSYEKL. The chain's CDR3 is CASSPGDRTNEKLFF. Written as DNA, the CDR3 is TGCGCCAGCAGCCCAGGGGACCGAACTAATGAAAAACTGTTTTTT.

The chain carries TRBV30 and TRBJ2-3; D is unclear. Germline V gene data show CDR1 as GTSNPN and CDR2 as SVGIG (reference sequence). This CDR3 region has 11 residues. Trimming left V 5 bases short and J 6 bases short, with 9 bases between. The CDR3 bases are TGTGCCTGGTATAGCTCTGATACGCAGTATTTT. Protein sequence: CAWYSSDTQYF.

The CDR3 nucleotides read TGTGCCATCAGTGGGACAGGAAGCAATCAGCCCCAGCATTTT. This encodes CAISGTGSNQPQHF. This chain links TRBV10-3 with TRBJ1-5; 7 nucleotides align to TRBD1. The CDR3 length is 14 residues. Germline V gene sequence: CDR1 ENHRY, CDR2 SYGVKD. V lost 4 bases and J lost 1; bases outside the gene matches: 1.